A single sample gave rise to the 4 T cell receptor beta chains below, sequenced in a study of T-cell memory formation after mild COVID-19. TCRdb redid the calling of the 5' RACE reads with MiXCR, one entry per CDR3 protein. Among 200,000 or so distinct CDR3 sequences listed, over 7.5% were seen once. The material sequenced was PBMCs or a T cell subset sorted from them (not recorded which). These receptors were obtained from a man between 18 and 35 years old who had mild COVID-19 (a few samples of this study predate the infection). Cell type and time point are not known.

V is TRBV24-1 and J is TRBJ2-7; 12 nucleotides line up with TRBD1. Germline V gene data show CDR1 as KGHDR and CDR2 as SFDVKD. The CDR3 spans 14 residues. Unmatched junction bases numbered 4, after V lost 6 bases and J lost 5 bases. CDR3 nucleotide sequence: TGTGCCACCAGTAGGGGACAGGGGGCCGACGAGCAGTACTTC. Its protein is CATSRGQGADEQYF.

This clonotype was counted between two and nine times. This sequence joins TRBV7-9 and TRBJ1-1; D remains ambiguous. The CDR3 contains 13 residues. Germline V gives CDR1 SEHNR, CDR2 FQNEAQ (reference sequence). V lost 1 base and J lost 3, with 6 bases in between. The DNA of the CDR3 is TGTGCCAGCAGCTTAGATTGGGACACTGAAGCTTTCTTT. Residues: CASSLDWDTEAFF.

The chain employs TRBV6-6 and TRBJ1-5; perhaps TRBD1 as D (5 bases). Germline V CDR1 and CDR2: MNHNY, SVGAGI (reference sequence). V lost 0 bases and J lost 6, with 12 bases in between. The CDR3 extends over 15 amino acids. This CDR3 is CASSYSAGFRQPQHF. CDR3 nucleotide sequence: TGTGCCAGCAGTTACTCGGCAGGGTTTCGTCAGCCCCAGCATTTT.

This clonotype was observed at least ten times. The chain combines TRBV4-1 with TRBJ2-4; no clear D gene. The CDR3 spans 15 residues. Germline CDR1 is MGHRA and CDR2 is YSYEKL. V lost 1 base and J 0 bases, leaving 7 bases between the germline ends. CDR3 in DNA: TGCGCCAGCAGCCAAGTTGGAGTAGCCAAAAACATTCAGTACTTC. This encodes CASSQVGVAKNIQYF.